These 27 T cell receptor beta chains share one sample of origin, sequenced in a study of cytomegalovirus exposure and HLA in healthy donors. Vbeta (60) and Jbeta (13) primers were used in the PCR. Profiled with immunoSEQ multiplex PCR; TCRdb holds only in-frame clones, not every one. Seen here are 180,000 or so clones, about 75% observed once, and the top ten hold roughly 8%. The sequencing input was PBMCs. These receptors were collected from a woman between 40 and 55 years old in good health and CMV-seropositive.

This chain joins TRBV7-3 and TRBJ2-3, with 9 bases matching TRBD2. Germline V gene data show CDR1 as SGHTA and CDR2 as FQGTGA. With V trimmed by 4 bases and J by 2 bases, 16 bases remained unmatched. CDR3 length: 19 amino acids. Written as DNA, the CDR3 is TGTGCCAGCAGCTCTCCTCCCCGACTTAGCGGGAGAGTCACAGATACGCAGTATTTT. Its translation is CASSSPPRLSGRVTDTQYF.

This chain connects TRBV2 to TRBJ2-2; 7 bases line up with TRBD2. Germline CDR1 is SNHLY and CDR2 is FYNNEI. V dropped 5 bases and J dropped 1; count of bases not matched to a gene: 16. The CDR3 extends over 19 amino acids. CDR3 in amino acids: CASSSRGYGERENTGELFF. In DNA, the CDR3 is TGTGCCAGCAGTAGCCGAGGGTATGGGGAGCGGGAGAACACCGGGGAGCTGTTTTTT.

This chain uses TRBV21-1 with TRBJ1-5; TRBD1 is the table's D call and was not checked against the DNA. TRBV21-1 is given as a pseudogene. This CDR3 has 15 residues. In DNA form, the CDR3 reads TGTGCCAGCAGCAAAGTTGAGGGGGCGAATCAGCCCCAGCATTTT. This codes for CASSKVEGANQPQHF.

This chain uses TRBV15 with TRBJ2-7; unclear D gene. The CDR3 runs 14 residues. Deletions cut 0 bases from V and 5 bases from J, with 11 bases between. Germline V gives CDR1 LNHNV, CDR2 YYDKDF (reference sequence). The CDR3 is CATSRDQVRDEQYF. The CDR3 bases are TGTGCCACCAGCAGAGATCAGGTGCGCGACGAGCAGTACTTC.

For this clone: Other DNA sequences in this sample translate to the same CDR3. This rearrangement joins TRBV27 to TRBJ2-7, with D unclear. This CDR3 comprises 13 residues. Germline V lookup: CDR1 MNHEY, CDR2 SMNVEV (reference sequence). V was clipped by 2 bases and J by 0 bases, with 5 bases between them. The CDR3 DNA follows: TGTGCCAGCAGTTTAACCAGCTCCTACGAGCAGTACTTC. Its protein product is CASSLTSSYEQYF.

The rearrangement joins TRBV5-1 to TRBJ1-1, with D possibly matching TRBD1 (6 bases). This CDR3 is 15 amino acids long. Trimming cost V 0 bases and J 0 bases, with 9 bases left between them. CDR1 and CDR2 (germline): SGHRS, YFSETQ. CDR3 bases: TGCGCCAGCAGCTTGGAGGACAGCTTGAACACTGAAGCTTTCTTT. This codes for CASSLEDSLNTEAFF.

The chain carries TRBV5-1 and TRBJ2-1; 8 positions match TRBD1. From germline, CDR1 is SGHRS and CDR2 YFSETQ. The V segment lost 10 bases and the J segment 5 bases; nucleotides outside the gene matches: 11. The CDR3 has 14 residues. The CDR3, as DNA: TGCGCCGCGAAACGTGGGACAGGAAACAATGAGCAGTTCTTC. Its translation is CAAKRGTGNNEQFF.

The chain is built from TRBV11-2 and TRBJ1-1, with D unresolved. In germline, CDR1 is SGHAT, CDR2 FQNNGV. This CDR3 comprises 13 residues. The V end lost 4 bases, the J end lost 1 base, and 7 bases lay between the germline ends. CDR3 protein: CASSSYRNTEAFF. The CDR3 region has the DNA TGTGCCAGCAGCTCATACAGGAACACTGAAGCTTTCTTT.

J is TRBJ2-1 and V is TRBV19; 9 positions match TRBD2. Looked up from germline, CDR1 is LNHDA and CDR2 is SQIVND (reference sequence). Trimming removed 6 bases from V and 1 base from J; junction bases left unmatched: 4. The CDR3 length is 15 residues. CDR3 sequence reads: CASRALAGSYNEQFF. The CDR3 DNA sequence: TGTGCCAGTAGGGCCCTAGCGGGATCCTACAATGAGCAGTTCTTC.

This sequence joins TRBV27 and TRBJ1-3, with TRBD1 as a possible D gene (6 bases). V was pared by 4 bases and J by 4 bases, with 14 bases between. This CDR3 contains 15 residues. From germline, CDR1 is MNHEY and CDR2 SMNVEV (reference sequence). This CDR3 reads CASSWSGGPGNTIYF. In DNA form, the CDR3 reads TGTGCCAGCAGTTGGAGCGGGGGGCCCGGAAACACCATATATTTT.

The chain has TRBV11-2 and TRBJ2-7; the match to TRBD2 covers 14 bases. This CDR3 spans 16 amino acids. CDR1 and CDR2 (germline): SGHAT, FQNNGV. The trim removed 1 base at V and 6 bases at J, leaving 5 bases unmatched. The CDR3 sequence: CASSLAGLAGVGEQYF. The DNA of the CDR3 is TGTGCCAGCAGCTTAGCGGGACTAGCGGGAGTAGGCGAGCAGTACTTC.

The chain links TRBV7-2 to TRBJ2-3; 7 nucleotides align to TRBD1. V lost 4 bases, J lost 4 bases, and 11 bases stayed unmatched. The CDR3 loop spans 16 amino acids. CDR1 is SGHTA, CDR2 FQGNSA, per germline. DNA for the CDR3: TGTGCCAGCAGCTCCCGCAGGTTCGACAGGGCAGATACGCAGTATTTT. Its translation is CASSSRRFDRADTQYF.

J is TRBJ2-7 and V is TRBV7-2; D perhaps matches TRBD1 (5 bases). In germline, CDR1 is SGHTA, CDR2 FQGNSA. This CDR3 has 14 residues. Trimming took off 3 bases at V and 3 bases at J, with 12 bases between the two ends. The CDR3 region is CASSLRRVGYEQYF. The CDR3 region has the DNA TGTGCCAGCAGCTTGCGCAGGGTGGGCTACGAGCAGTACTTC.

The chain combines TRBV11-2 with TRBJ2-7, with 8 nucleotides matching TRBD2. J lost 3 bases, V lost 5 bases, and 9 bases had no gene match. The CDR3 loop spans 15 amino acids. Germline V gives CDR1 SGHAT, CDR2 FQNNGV. The CDR3 DNA sequence: TGTGCCAGCAGCCCGCCCCGGGAGGGCCTCTACGAGCAGTACTTC. Translated: CASSPPREGLYEQYF.

The chain recombines TRBV7-9 with TRBJ2-3; 8 positions agree with TRBD2. Trimming took 4 bases from V and 2 from J; bases not matched to a gene: 17. This CDR3 has 19 amino acids. The V gene's germline CDR1 is SEHNR and CDR2 FQNEAQ (reference sequence). CDR3 coding DNA: TGTGCCAGCAGCTCCTCGGTTAGCGGGATTCACCAGTTCACAGATACGCAGTATTTT. Its translation is CASSSSVSGIHQFTDTQYF.

The chain employs TRBV5-1 and TRBJ1-2, with D possibly matching TRBD1 (6 bases). The length of the CDR3 is 14 residues. Germline values: CDR1 SGHRS, CDR2 YFSETQ. V was trimmed by 0 bases and J by 6 bases, leaving 12 bases between them. The CDR3 loop is CASSLGQGTDGYTF. The CDR3 DNA follows: TGCGCCAGCAGCTTGGGTCAGGGGACGGATGGCTACACCTTC.

The V call is TRBV10-3, the J call TRBJ1-1; 8 positions match TRBD1. From germline, CDR1 is ENHRY and CDR2 SYGVKD. The CDR3 extends over 13 amino acids. Trimming removed 2 bases from V and 8 bases from J; junction bases left unmatched: 4. CDR3 coding DNA: TGTGCCATCAGTGAGGGGACAGGTGTGGAAGCTTTCTTT. It codes for CAISEGTGVEAFF.

The gene calls are TRBV21-1 and TRBJ2-5; the D segment call TRBD2 is taken from the table without a DNA check. TRBV21-1 is shown as a pseudogene. CDR3 size: 15 residues. The CDR3 reads CASPWTSGYQETQYF. CDR3 DNA: TGTGCCAGCCCCTGGACTAGCGGGTACCAAGAGACCCAGTACTTC.

The chain couples TRBV5-6 to TRBJ2-2, with 10 positions matching TRBD2. CDR1 and CDR2 from the germline V gene are SGHDT and YYEEEE. This CDR3 is built from 16 residues. The junction had 6 bases not matched to a gene; V was cut back by 1 base and J by 6 bases. The CDR3 DNA is TGTGCCAGCAGCTTGCGTCTAGCGGGAGAGGCCGGGGAGCTGTTTTTT. Translation gives CASSLRLAGEAGELFF.

This clone was found once. This sequence joins TRBV6-1 and TRBJ1-5; D is uncertain. V was pared by 4 bases and J by 7 bases, with 14 bases between. The length of the CDR3 is 14 residues. CDR1 is MNHNS, CDR2 SASEGT, per germline. In DNA, the CDR3 is TGTGCCAGCAGTGTTTTAGGCACCGGGCAGCCCCAGCATTTT. Encoded protein: CASSVLGTGQPQHF.

V usage is TRBV11-3 and J usage is TRBJ2-1; TRBD2 might be the D (5 bases). Trimming left V 0 bases short and J 0 bases short, with 9 bases between. CDR1 is SGHNT, CDR2 YENEEA, per germline. The CDR3 extends over 16 amino acids. CDR3 in DNA: TGTGCCAGCAGCTTAGACAGCGGCGCCTCCTACAATGAGCAGTTCTTC. Its translation is CASSLDSGASYNEQFF.

This chain's CDR3 is CATTREGGNQPQHF. The CDR3, as DNA: TGTGCCACCACCAGGGAAGGGGGCAATCAGCCCCAGCATTTT. The chain links TRBV10-3 to TRBJ1-5; tentative D call: TRBD1 (5 bases). The ends were cut back, 10 bases at V and 2 bases at J, with 15 bases in the middle. This CDR3 comprises 14 residues. Looked up from germline, CDR1 is ENHRY and CDR2 is SYGVKD.

The chain has TRBV2 and TRBJ2-5; 10 nucleotides align to TRBD2. The length of the CDR3 is 14 residues. Looked up from germline, CDR1 is SNHLY and CDR2 is FYNNEI. V shed 6 bases and J 5 bases; nucleotides not matched to a gene: 6. CDR3 sequence (DNA): TGTGCCAGCAGACTAGCGGGAAGGGGGGAGACCCAGTACTTC. Its protein product is CASRLAGRGETQYF.

This clone was seen a handful of times. This rearrangement joins TRBV6-5 to TRBJ2-7; TRBD2 is a possible D gene (5 bases). V was clipped by 0 bases and J by 3 bases, with 15 bases between them. There are 16 residues in the CDR3. Germline lookup yields CDR1 MNHEY and CDR2 SVGAGI. The CDR3 region is CASSYSGSEGFYEQYF. CDR3 in DNA: TGTGCCAGCAGTTACTCTGGTAGCGAAGGGTTCTACGAGCAGTACTTC.

The chain joins TRBV6-6 to TRBJ2-3, with TRBD2 as a possible D gene (6 bases). Germline CDR1 MNHNY, CDR2 SVGAGI (reference sequence). With 6 bases removed from V and 3 bases from J, the gap between germline ends came to 19 bases. The CDR3 sequence is 16 residues long. The CDR3, as DNA: TGTGCCAGCAGCGACGGGGAGGCCCTGCTAACAGATACGCAGTATTTT. This codes for CASSDGEALLTDTQYF.

The gene calls are TRBV28 and TRBJ1-1; 9 bases fit TRBD1. After removal of 2 bases from V and 7 bases from J, the junction contained 11 bases not matched to a gene. The CDR3 contains 16 residues. CDR1 is MDHEN and CDR2 is SYDVKM in the germline V gene. The DNA for the CDR3 is TGTGCCAGCAGTTTAATTGCCGGGACAGGGCTCCGTGAAGCTTTCTTT. This sequence encodes CASSLIAGTGLREAFF.

The chain combines TRBV7-3 with TRBJ2-2; perhaps TRBD2 as D (6 bases). This CDR3 contains 18 residues. Trimming removed 3 bases at V and 3 bases at J, with 20 bases between. From germline, CDR1 is SGHTA and CDR2 FQGTGA. CDR3: CASSFGAGTPGDTGELFF. CDR3 DNA sequence: TGTGCCAGCAGCTTTGGGGCCGGGACCCCGGGGGACACCGGGGAGCTGTTTTTT. The full variable domain, in which reference TRBV7-3 and TRBJ2-2 provide the parts outside the CDR3, is GAGVSQTPSNKVTEKGKYVELRCDPISGHTALYWYRQSLGQGPEFLIYFQGTGAADDSGLPNDRFFAVRPEGSVSTLKIQRTERGDSAVYLCASSFGAGTPGDTGELFFGEGSRLTVL.